Listed here are 32 T cell receptor beta chains from one sample, sequenced in a study of blood T cell repertoires in COVID-19. Libraries were prepared by immunoSEQ multiplex PCR; TCRdb keeps only in-frame clonotypes and omits some of them. The sample yields over 200,000 clones, roughly 87% seen once. Sequencing was done on a sample of peripheral blood. All receptors derive from a man in his forties or fifties with active or convalescent COVID-19.

This sequence joins TRBV28 and TRBJ1-5, with D uncertain. Germline CDR1 is MDHEN and CDR2 is SYDVKM. Deletions cut 7 bases from V and 3 bases from J, with 19 bases between. The CDR3 has 16 amino acids. CDR3 nucleotide sequence: TGTGCCAGCACTCCCCCCCAAGTGGGCTTCAATCAGCCCCAGCATTTT. Its protein is CASTPPQVGFNQPQHF.

The rearrangement joins TRBV7-2 to TRBJ2-7, with 12 bases that match TRBD1. The CDR3 is 18 amino acids. V lost 3 bases and J lost 1; bases outside the gene matches: 10. Germline CDR1 SGHTA, CDR2 FQGNSA. The CDR3 spells CASSFYRDRGPASYEQYF. In DNA, the CDR3 is TGTGCCAGCAGCTTCTACCGGGACAGGGGGCCGGCGTCCTACGAGCAGTACTTC. The full variable domain, rest sourced from reference TRBV7-2 and TRBJ2-7, is GAGVSQSPSNKVTEKGKDVELRCDPISGHTALYWYRQSLGQGLEFLIYFQGNSAPDKSGLPSDRFSAERTGGSVSTLTIQRTQQEDSAVYLCASSFYRDRGPASYEQYFGPGTRLTVT.

This clone was recorded a few times. The V gene is TRBV30, the J gene TRBJ1-6; 8 bases are shared with TRBD1. V gave up 5 bases and J gave up 0 bases; unmatched junction bases: 3. The CDR3 contains 15 residues. Germline V CDR1 and CDR2: GTSNPN, SVGIG (reference sequence). DNA of the CDR3: TGTGCCTGGGAGACAGGGGTCTCCTATAATTCACCCCTCCACTTT. It is translated as CAWETGVSYNSPLHF.

The gene calls are TRBV27 and TRBJ1-6; weak D call: TRBD1 (6 bases). This CDR3 has 14 residues. Germline V gene data show CDR1 as MNHEY and CDR2 as SMNVEV (reference sequence). V dropped 6 bases and J dropped 5 bases, with 11 bases sitting between them. CDR3 DNA: TGTGCCAGCAGCTGGGGGCTGGATAATTCACCCCTCCACTTT. This sequence encodes CASSWGLDNSPLHF.

The chain carries TRBV10-3 and TRBJ2-1, with a weak D call TRBD1 (5 bases). Germline loops: CDR1 ENHRY, CDR2 SYGVKD. Trimming left V 9 bases short and J 0 bases short, with 18 bases between. This CDR3 has 16 residues. The CDR3 DNA follows: TGTGCCATGGGTGGGGCAGTACCGAGCTCCTACAATGAGCAGTTCTTC. Translated: CAMGGAVPSSYNEQFF.

The chain recombines TRBV25-1 with TRBJ2-5; a weak D match, TRBD2 (5 bases). The length of the CDR3 is 16 residues. CDR1 MGHDK and CDR2 SYGVNS come from the germline V gene. Trimming left V 0 bases short and J 6 bases short, with 17 bases between. CDR3 residues: CASSEYPSPRLQTQYF. The CDR3 DNA is TGTGCCAGCAGTGAATACCCTAGCCCCCGCCTCCAGACCCAGTACTTC.

This clone was recorded once. The chain recombines TRBV24-1 with TRBJ1-1; D unresolved. Germline V gene sequence: CDR1 KGHDR, CDR2 SFDVKD. The CDR3 runs 13 residues. V was shortened by 2 bases and J by 4 bases, with 7 bases between the two germline ends. The CDR3 nucleotides read TGTGCCACCAGTGATTGGCCGGGCACTGAAGCTTTCTTT. This codes for CATSDWPGTEAFF.

The chain links TRBV27 to TRBJ1-2; D perhaps matches TRBD1 (6 bases). The CDR3 loop spans 16 amino acids. The germline gives CDR1 MNHEY, CDR2 SMNVEV (reference sequence). The ends were cut back, 0 bases at V and 5 bases at J, with 16 bases in the middle. CDR3 residues: CASSLSSGASLYGYTF. In nucleotides, the CDR3 is TGTGCCAGCAGTTTATCGTCAGGGGCCTCGCTATATGGCTACACCTTC.

The chain links TRBV28 to TRBJ1-2; TRBD1 matches 8 bases. This CDR3 is built from 14 residues. J lost 4 bases, V lost 5 bases, and 6 bases had no gene match. Per the germline V gene, CDR1 is MDHEN and CDR2 is SYDVKM. CDR3 amino acids: CASSLPGGPYGYTF. CDR3 coding DNA: TGTGCCAGCAGTCTCCCAGGGGGCCCCTATGGCTACACCTTC.

This rearrangement joins TRBV10-2 to TRBJ1-4; the D gene is possibly TRBD1 (5 bases). V was shortened by 7 bases and J by 15 bases, with 24 bases between the two germline ends. Germline CDR1 and CDR2: WSHSY and SAAADI. The CDR3 length is 14 residues. This chain's CDR3 is CASMSQKDFGGVFF. The CDR3 region has the DNA TGCGCCAGCATGTCCCAGAAAGATTTCGGAGGGGTGTTTTTT.

This chain joins TRBV3-1 (or the pseudogene TRBV3-2) and TRBJ1-5; TRBD1 matches at 7 bases. Germline CDR1 and CDR2: LGHDT and YNNKEL (reference sequence). V shed 1 base and J 6 bases; nucleotides not matched to a gene: 6. The CDR3 consists of 15 residues. The chain's CDR3 is CASSQVGQVGQPQHF. CDR3 nucleotides: TGTGCCAGCAGCCAAGTAGGACAGGTGGGTCAGCCCCAGCATTTT.

This rearrangement joins TRBV27 to TRBJ1-6, with 10 bases lining up with TRBD1. Looked up from germline, CDR1 is MNHEY and CDR2 is SMNVEV (reference sequence). The CDR3 sequence is 17 residues long. J lost 3 bases, V lost 4 bases, and 6 bases had no gene match. The CDR3 loop is CASSYTGTGDYNSPLHF. CDR3 coding DNA: TGTGCCAGCAGTTACACCGGGACAGGGGACTATAATTCACCCCTCCACTTT.

This chain links TRBV29-1 with TRBJ1-6; D uncertain. The CDR3 is 13 residues long. Germline CDR1 SQVTM, CDR2 ANQGSEA. Trimming removed 6 bases from V and 3 bases from J, with 9 bases in between. Here the CDR3 reads CSVSTDYNSPLHF. The CDR3 DNA reads as TGCAGCGTCTCCACAGACTATAATTCACCCCTCCACTTT. The variable domain in full, with the rest retrieved from reference TRBV29-1 and TRBJ1-6, is SAVISQKPSRDICQRGTSLTIQCQVDSQVTMMFWYRQQPGQSLTLIATANQGSEATYESGFVIDKFPISRPNLTFSTLTVSNMSPEDSSIYLCSVSTDYNSPLHFGNGTRLTVT.

V gene TRBV29-1 combines with J gene TRBJ2-7; D call uncertain. V lost 4 bases and J lost 1, with 11 bases in between. In germline, CDR1 is SQVTM, CDR2 ANQGSEA. There are 13 residues in the CDR3. The CDR3 DNA sequence: TGCAGCGTTGTGCTCTTGCGGTCCTACGAGCAGTACTTC. It translates to CSVVLLRSYEQYF.

DNA for the CDR3: TGTGCCAGCAGCACGGGACAGGGAGGAGAAAAACTGTTTTTT. Translation gives CASSTGQGGEKLFF. The rearrangement joins TRBV7-9 to TRBJ1-4; 9 bases are a match to TRBD1. The CDR3 is made up of 14 amino acids. Trimming at V came to 5 bases and at J to 8 bases, leaving 6 bases not matched to a gene. The germline V gene encodes CDR1 SEHNR and CDR2 FQNEAQ (reference sequence).

This chain uses TRBV27 with TRBJ2-7, with 8 bases lining up with TRBD2. CDR1 is MNHEY and CDR2 is SMNVEV in the germline V gene (reference sequence). V lost 6 bases to trimming and J lost 2 bases; unmatched junction nucleotides: 9. This CDR3 spans 15 amino acids. CDR3 amino acids: CASSRSGSGAYEQYF. CDR3 nucleotides: TGTGCCAGCAGCCGAAGCGGGAGCGGGGCCTACGAGCAGTACTTC.

This clone has only one observation. This sequence joins TRBV7-8 and TRBJ1-2; a possible D gene is TRBD1 (5 bases). V gave up 5 bases and J gave up 8 bases, with 21 bases separating them. This CDR3 is 15 amino acids long. Germline CDR1 SGHVS, CDR2 FQNEAQ. This CDR3 reads CASSTAPSRAKGYTF. The DNA for the CDR3 is TGTGCCAGCAGCACCGCCCCGTCCAGGGCGAAGGGCTACACCTTC.

About this clone itself: The same CDR3 is also encoded by other DNA sequences in this sample. The V and J genes are TRBV7-8 and TRBJ1-5; perhaps TRBD1 as D (5 bases). CDR1 is SGHVS and CDR2 is FQNEAQ in the germline V gene. The CDR3 runs 13 residues. V lost 3 bases and J lost 5, with 8 bases in between. The CDR3 is CASSLGRDQPQHF. In DNA form, the CDR3 reads TGTGCCAGCAGCTTGGGCAGGGATCAGCCCCAGCATTTT.

This clone was counted between two and nine times. The CDR3 DNA reads as TGTGCCAGCAGTTACGGGGGAGGGTTGTACGAGCAGTACTTC. The encoded protein is CASSYGGGLYEQYF. J is TRBJ2-7 and V is TRBV6-5, with 7 bases fitting TRBD2. CDR3 length equals 14 residues. CDR1 and CDR2 (germline): MNHEY, SVGAGI. J gave up 4 bases and V 2 bases, and 5 bases lay outside the gene matches.

The CDR3 is CASSTRTGKSPLHF. CDR3 nucleotides: TGTGCCAGCAGTACGCGGACAGGGAAATCACCCCTCCACTTT. The chain carries TRBV27 and TRBJ1-6; 8 bases align to TRBD1. Germline values: CDR1 MNHEY, CDR2 SMNVEV (reference sequence). The CDR3 extends over 14 amino acids. V gave up 5 bases and J gave up 10 bases; unmatched junction bases: 7.

The chain is built from TRBV5-5 and TRBJ1-1; D is undetermined. This CDR3 contains 14 residues. The germline CDR1 and CDR2 sequences are SGHKS and YYEKEE (reference sequence). Trimming cost V 1 base and J 1 base, with 8 bases left between them. This chain's CDR3 is CASSLWTANTEAFF. CDR3 DNA: TGTGCCAGCAGCTTGTGGACTGCGAACACTGAAGCTTTCTTT.

J is TRBJ1-2 and V is TRBV19; D gene ambiguous. There are 16 residues in the CDR3. Trimming stripped 1 base from V and 5 bases from J, with 17 bases between. Germline lookup yields CDR1 LNHDA and CDR2 SQIVND (reference sequence). The CDR3 region has the DNA TGTGCCAGTAGTATAGGGTCGCCGCTACAGTCTTATGGCTACACCTTC. Its translation: CASSIGSPLQSYGYTF. The variable domain in full, completed from reference TRBV19 and TRBJ1-2, reads DGGITQSPKYLFRKEGQNVTLSCEQNLNHDAMYWYRQDPGQGLRLIYYSQIVNDFQKGDIAEGYSVSREKKESFPLTVTSAQKNPTAFYLCASSIGSPLQSYGYTFGSGTRLTVV.

The V gene is TRBV5-5, the J gene TRBJ2-2; TRBD2 matches at 14 bases. V dropped 10 bases and J dropped 3; count of bases not matched to a gene: 11. Germline CDR1 and CDR2: SGHKS and YYEKEE (reference sequence). The CDR3 runs 17 residues. Written as DNA, the CDR3 is TGTGCCGGAGGAGGACTAGCGGGAGGTCGTGACACCGGGGAGCTGTTTTTT. Translating gives CAGGGLAGGRDTGELFF. Full variable domain (missing parts from reference TRBV5-5 and TRBJ2-2): DAGVTQSPTHLIKTRGQQVTLRCSPISGHKSVSWYQQVLGQGPQFIFQYYEKEERGRGNFPDRFSARQFPNYSSELNVNALLLGDSALYLCAGGGLAGGRDTGELFFGEGSRLTVL.

The J gene is TRBJ2-7, the V gene TRBV6-1; 7 positions match TRBD1. Trimming took 1 base from V and 5 from J; bases not matched to a gene: 5. CDR3 length equals 14 residues. The germline V gene encodes CDR1 MNHNS and CDR2 SASEGT. CDR3 bases: TGTGCCAGCAGTGAAGGGTACAGGGGCCACGAGCAGTACTTC. This encodes CASSEGYRGHEQYF.

This chain links TRBV6-6 with TRBJ1-5; no firm D call. V shed 2 bases and J shed 4 bases, with 15 bases lying between them. Looked up from germline, CDR1 is MNHNY and CDR2 is SVGAGI (reference sequence). The CDR3 sequence is 16 residues long. The CDR3 here is CASSYVLAGGNQPQHF. CDR3 sequence (DNA): TGTGCCAGCAGTTACGTTCTGGCAGGAGGGAATCAGCCCCAGCATTTT.

V and J are TRBV9 and TRBJ1-4; TRBD1 matches 7 bases. Germline V gene data show CDR1 as SGDLS and CDR2 as YYNGEE. CDR3 length: 15 amino acids. Trimming at V came to 4 bases and at J to 4 bases, leaving 7 bases not matched to a gene. DNA for the CDR3: TGTGCCAGCAGCCCTTGGGACAGCCGTAATGAAAAACTGTTTTTT. Its protein product is CASSPWDSRNEKLFF. The full variable domain, completed using reference TRBV9 and TRBJ1-4, is DSGVTQTPKHLITATGQRVTLRCSPRSGDLSVYWYQQSLDQGLQFLIQYYNGEERAKGNILERFSAQQFPDLHSELNLSSLELGDSALYFCASSPWDSRNEKLFFGSGTQLSVL.

The V and J genes are TRBV28 and TRBJ2-3, with 8 positions matching TRBD2. This CDR3 is 14 amino acids long. V trimming: 7 bases; J trimming: 4 bases; junction bases outside the gene matches: 7. CDR1 and CDR2 (germline): MDHEN, SYDVKM. The CDR3 DNA reads as TGTGCCAGCAATTCGGGGGGGAGTGCAGATACGCAGTATTTT. Translating gives CASNSGGSADTQYF.

The chain joins TRBV2 to TRBJ1-2; TRBD1 matches 9 bases. In germline, CDR1 is SNHLY, CDR2 FYNNEI. V dropped 5 bases and J dropped 2; count of bases not matched to a gene: 3. The CDR3 runs 14 residues. The CDR3 region has the DNA TGTGCCAGCAGTCCCGGGACAGGGAACTATGGCTACACCTTC. This gives the protein CASSPGTGNYGYTF. Full variable domain (outside the CDR3, taken from reference TRBV2 and TRBJ1-2): EPEVTQTPSHQVTQMGQEVILRCVPISNHLYFYWYRQILGQKVEFLVSFYNNEISEKSEIFDDQFSVERPDGSNFTLKIRSTKLEDSAMYFCASSPGTGNYGYTFGSGTRLTVV.

About this clone itself: Other DNA sequences within the sample encode an identical CDR3. V and J are TRBV5-6 and TRBJ2-7, with 9 bases matching TRBD2. Trimming cost V 5 bases and J 3 bases; bases outside gene matches: 15. The germline V gene encodes CDR1 SGHDT and CDR2 YYEEEE. The CDR3 runs to 17 residues. CDR3 sequence reads: CASSSLEGGGAVYEQYF. CDR3 DNA sequence: TGTGCCAGCAGTTCGCTGGAGGGCGGGGGGGCCGTCTACGAGCAGTACTTC.

This chain links TRBV21-1 with TRBJ1-2; no check of the table's D call, TRBD1, against the DNA was made. TRBV21-1 is termed a pseudogene. CDR3 size: 14 residues. In DNA form, the CDR3 reads TGTGCCAGCAGCTTCAAAGGCCAGGGGCATGGCTACACCTTC. It codes for CASSFKGQGHGYTF.

This chain links TRBV24-1 with TRBJ1-4, with 9 bases lining up with TRBD1. CDR1 and CDR2 (germline): KGHDR, SFDVKD. The CDR3 runs to 16 residues. Trimming removed 1 base from V and 7 bases from J; junction bases left unmatched: 6. The CDR3 here is CATSDFIGTGPEKLFF. CDR3 nucleotide sequence: TGTGCCACCAGTGATTTTATCGGGACAGGGCCTGAAAAACTGTTTTTT.

J is TRBJ1-4 and V is TRBV27; 9 nucleotides align to TRBD1. Looked up from germline, CDR1 is MNHEY and CDR2 is SMNVEV (reference sequence). The CDR3 length is 16 residues. Trimming at V came to 5 bases and at J to 0 bases, leaving 4 bases not matched to a gene. Written as DNA, the CDR3 is TGTGCCAGCAGTCCTCGGACAGGGGCAACTAATGAAAAACTGTTTTTT. Translating it yields CASSPRTGATNEKLFF. The entire variable domain, with the rest obtained from reference TRBV27 and TRBJ1-4, is as follows: EAQVTQNPRYLITVTGKKLTVTCSQNMNHEYMSWYRQDPGLGLRQIYYSMNVEVTDKGDVPEGYKVSRKEKRNFPLILESPSPNQTSLYFCASSPRTGATNEKLFFGSGTQLSVL.